Listed below are T cell receptor beta chains from one sample, sequenced in a study of neurological immune-mediated disorders. In TCRdb, the 5' RACE reads were re-called with MiXCR into one record per CDR3 protein. This sample yields some 21,000 distinct CDR3 sequences, of which about 6.2% are seen a single time; roughly 40% belongs to the top ten. The sequencing sample was made of CD8+ T cells from blood. These receptors came from a man between 18 and 35 years old in good health. CDR3s include the opening cysteine and the closing phenylalanine or tryptophan.

TRBV3-1 CASSLQGVRRRETQYF
TRBV27 CASSNSGSHQDTQYF
TRBV6-1 CASSDRRRRLYTEAFF
TRBV6-5 CASSYNGAGELFF
TRBV11-2 CASSRVKTGLNTEAFF
TRBV5-5 CASSLVPGQGFYEQYF
TRBV14 CASSRASTDTQYF
TRBV10-3 CAIKDGAEQFF
TRBV4-3 CASSIGTSGGFNEQFF
TRBV5-5 CASSSGGGTMRQPQHF
TRBV5-6 CASSPDRDRGEQFF
TRBV5-5 CASSTGLSREQYF
TRBV5-1 CASSLTAGGLYEQYF
TRBV27 CASSTSLGQLNSYGYTF
TRBV5-1 CASSHGTGLQETQYF
TRBV30 CAWSAVENIQYF
TRBV20-1 CSASTAFFTEAFF
TRBV20-1 CSADRMNTEAFF
TRBV5-1 CASSQTSGGSYNEQFF
TRBV27 CASSLSENQPQHF
TRBV12-3/TRBV12-4 CASSLTDYGTSNEKLFF
TRBV6-6 CASSYVGEAFF
TRBV30 CAWRPRLLTDTQYF
TRBV29-1 CSAAGTEMNTEAFF
TRBV4-3 CASSPGRFWTSEGYTF
TRBV29-1 CSVEGTEGNTIYF
TRBV9 CASSVGSATEAFF
TRBV10-3 CATGIGAEQYF
TRBV3-1 CASSPEVGADTEAFF
TRBV7-9 CASSSPSGWTDTQYF
TRBV9 CASSVAVGADYGYTF
TRBV20-1 CSAVSGGLSYNEQFF
TRBV4-2 CASSQEAGIHQPQHF
TRBV7-6 CASSLAAGPGANVLTF
TRBV4-3 CASSQDSPGTVYSYEQYF
TRBV12-3/TRBV12-4 CASSLSGGLNEQFF
TRBV6-5 CASSYSGGGGNYGYTF
TRBV12-3/TRBV12-4 CASSLKRGDEQFF
TRBV5-1 CASSLFWGSYNEQFF
TRBV6-5 CASSHREVGVNTEAFF
TRBV5-1 CASSLGAQRGFQETQYF
TRBV7-2 CASSSSTEAFF
TRBV6-5 CASSDRQGVFNSPLHF
TRBV5-1 CASSSAYSGANVLTF
TRBV5-6 CASSFQNAGWHNSPLHF
TRBV27 CASSLRGAGHEQYF
TRBV7-9 CASSLRNSPLHF
TRBV4-1 CASSQTRNTEAFF
TRBV4-1 CASSQDRETQYF
TRBV5-6 CASSAQGYGYGYTF
TRBV25-1 CASSEERGFDSEQYF
TRBV12-3/TRBV12-4 CASREGGNQPQHF
TRBV4-1 CASSQGQGHTGELFF
TRBV7-9 CASSPEGSHEQYF
TRBV5-1 CASSTSPGQGAYEQYF
TRBV7-6 CASSLESSAGTEAFF
TRBV20-1 CSAEGQGVIEQYF
TRBV29-1 CSVERGAATGELFF